This paragraph covers one T cell receptor beta chain sequence. This sample is drawn from a study of blood T cell repertoires in COVID-19. Study-wide context: From the United States, Italy and Spain came samples of acute and convalescent COVID-19. T cells, B-cell-depleted T cells, or PBMCs provided the cDNA or gDNA that served as material.

Profiled with immunoSEQ multiplex PCR; TCRdb holds only in-frame clones, not every one. The top ten clones hold less than 4% of a sample with 150,000 or so clones, more than 65% of them seen once. Germline V gene data show CDR1 as SGHTA and CDR2 as FQGTGA. V dropped 4 bases and J dropped 7 bases, with 10 bases sitting between them. The CDR3 contains 13 residues. Sequencing was carried out using peripheral blood. The sequence was obtained from a woman aged 55-75 years with acute or convalescent COVID-19. This chain joins TRBV7-3 and TRBJ2-2; the D is unclear. CDR3 residues: CASSSSSGGELFF. The CDR3, as DNA: TGTGCCAGCAGCTCGAGTTCCGGCGGGGAGCTGTTTTTT.